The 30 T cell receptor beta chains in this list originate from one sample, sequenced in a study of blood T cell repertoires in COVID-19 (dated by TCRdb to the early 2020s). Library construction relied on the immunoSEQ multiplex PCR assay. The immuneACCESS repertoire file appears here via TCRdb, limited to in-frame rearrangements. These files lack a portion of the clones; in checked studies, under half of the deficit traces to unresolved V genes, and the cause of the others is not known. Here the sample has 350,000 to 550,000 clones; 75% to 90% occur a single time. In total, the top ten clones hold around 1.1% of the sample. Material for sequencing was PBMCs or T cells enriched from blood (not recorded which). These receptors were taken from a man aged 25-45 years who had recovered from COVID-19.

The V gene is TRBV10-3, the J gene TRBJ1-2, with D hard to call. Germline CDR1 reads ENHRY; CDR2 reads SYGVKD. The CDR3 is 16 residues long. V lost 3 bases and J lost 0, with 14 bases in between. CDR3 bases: TGTGCCATCAGTGACATCCACCAGGAAGCTAACTATGGCTACACCTTC. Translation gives CAISDIHQEANYGYTF.

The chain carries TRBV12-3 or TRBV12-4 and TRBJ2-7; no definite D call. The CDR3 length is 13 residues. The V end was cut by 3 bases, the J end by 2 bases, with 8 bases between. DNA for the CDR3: TGTGCCAGCAGTTTGATGGCAACCTACGAGCAGTACTTC. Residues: CASSLMATYEQYF.

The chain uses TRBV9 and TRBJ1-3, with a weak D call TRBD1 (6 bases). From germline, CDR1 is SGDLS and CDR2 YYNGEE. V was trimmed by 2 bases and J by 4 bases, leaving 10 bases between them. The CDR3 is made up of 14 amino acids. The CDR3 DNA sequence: TGTGCCAGCAGCGTGTTGGGGGCCGGAAACACCATATATTTT. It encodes CASSVLGAGNTIYF.

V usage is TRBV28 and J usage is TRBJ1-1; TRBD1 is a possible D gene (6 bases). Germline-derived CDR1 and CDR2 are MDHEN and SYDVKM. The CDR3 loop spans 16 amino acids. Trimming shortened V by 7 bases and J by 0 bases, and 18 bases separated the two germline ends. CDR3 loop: CASTRGSVYMNTEAFF. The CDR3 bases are TGTGCCAGCACCAGGGGATCGGTATACATGAACACTGAAGCTTTCTTT.

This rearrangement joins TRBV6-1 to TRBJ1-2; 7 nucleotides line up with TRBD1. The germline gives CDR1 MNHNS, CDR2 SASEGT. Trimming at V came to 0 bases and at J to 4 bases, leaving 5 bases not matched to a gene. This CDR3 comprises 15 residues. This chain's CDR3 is CASSEATGVGYGYTF. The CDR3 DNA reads TGTGCCAGCAGTGAAGCTACAGGGGTAGGCTATGGCTACACCTTC.

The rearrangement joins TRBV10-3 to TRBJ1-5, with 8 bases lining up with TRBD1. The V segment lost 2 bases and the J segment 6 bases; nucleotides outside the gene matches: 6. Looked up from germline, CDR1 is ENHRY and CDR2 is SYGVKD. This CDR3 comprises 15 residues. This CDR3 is CAISEGQGGAQPQHF. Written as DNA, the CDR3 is TGTGCCATCAGTGAGGGACAGGGCGGCGCTCAGCCCCAGCATTTT.

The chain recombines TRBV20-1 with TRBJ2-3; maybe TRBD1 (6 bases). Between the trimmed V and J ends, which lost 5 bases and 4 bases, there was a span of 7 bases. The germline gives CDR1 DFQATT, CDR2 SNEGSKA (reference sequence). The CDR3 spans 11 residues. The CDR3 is CSAQGPDTQYF. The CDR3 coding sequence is TGCAGTGCTCAGGGGCCAGATACGCAGTATTTT.

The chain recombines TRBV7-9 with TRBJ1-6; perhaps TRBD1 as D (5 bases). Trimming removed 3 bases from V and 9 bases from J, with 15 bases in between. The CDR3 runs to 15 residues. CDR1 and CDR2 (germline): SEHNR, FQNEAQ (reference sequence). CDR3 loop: CASSFGGSIGSPLHF. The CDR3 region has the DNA TGTGCCAGCAGCTTTGGGGGGAGCATAGGTTCACCCCTCCACTTT.

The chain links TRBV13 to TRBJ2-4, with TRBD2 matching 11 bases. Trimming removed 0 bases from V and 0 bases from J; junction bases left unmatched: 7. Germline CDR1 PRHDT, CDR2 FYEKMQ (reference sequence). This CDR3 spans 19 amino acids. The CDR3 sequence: CASSLGVAGGPVAKNIQYF. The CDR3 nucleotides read TGTGCCAGCAGCTTAGGGGTAGCGGGAGGGCCCGTAGCCAAAAACATTCAGTACTTC.

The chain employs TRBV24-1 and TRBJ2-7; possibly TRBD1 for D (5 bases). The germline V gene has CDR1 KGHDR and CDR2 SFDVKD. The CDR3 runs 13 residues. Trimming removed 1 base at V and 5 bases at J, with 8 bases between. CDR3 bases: TGTGCCACCAGTGATTTTCAGGGCAACGAGCAGTACTTC. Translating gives CATSDFQGNEQYF.

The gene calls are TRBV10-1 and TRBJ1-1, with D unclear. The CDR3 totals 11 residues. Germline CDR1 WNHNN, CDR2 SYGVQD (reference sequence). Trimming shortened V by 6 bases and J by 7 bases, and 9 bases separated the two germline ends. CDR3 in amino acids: CASSPPLEAFF. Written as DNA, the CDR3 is TGCGCCAGCAGCCCGCCACTTGAAGCTTTCTTT.

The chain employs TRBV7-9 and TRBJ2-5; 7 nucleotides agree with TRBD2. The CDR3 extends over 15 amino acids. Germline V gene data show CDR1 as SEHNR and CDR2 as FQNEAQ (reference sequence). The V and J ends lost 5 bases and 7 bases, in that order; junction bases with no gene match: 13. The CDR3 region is CASSPGDYPLGTQYF. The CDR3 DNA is TGTGCCAGCAGCCCGGGGGACTATCCCCTTGGGACCCAGTACTTC.

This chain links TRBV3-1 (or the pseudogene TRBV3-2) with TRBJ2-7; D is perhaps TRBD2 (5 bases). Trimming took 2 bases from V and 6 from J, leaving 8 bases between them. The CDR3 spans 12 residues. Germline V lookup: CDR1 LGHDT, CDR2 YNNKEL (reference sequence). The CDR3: CASSQMAGEQYF. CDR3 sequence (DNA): TGTGCCAGCAGCCAAATGGCGGGCGAGCAGTACTTC.

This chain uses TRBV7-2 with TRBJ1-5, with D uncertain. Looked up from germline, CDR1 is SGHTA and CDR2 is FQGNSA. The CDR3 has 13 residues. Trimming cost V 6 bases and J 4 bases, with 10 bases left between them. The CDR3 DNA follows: TGTGCCAGCAGTCGGACTTTTAATCAGCCCCAGCATTTT. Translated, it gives CASSRTFNQPQHF.

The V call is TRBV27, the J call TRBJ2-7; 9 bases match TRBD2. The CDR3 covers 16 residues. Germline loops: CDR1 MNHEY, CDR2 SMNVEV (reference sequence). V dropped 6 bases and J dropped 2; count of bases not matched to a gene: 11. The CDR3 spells CASSPSFVAGAYEQYF. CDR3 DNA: TGTGCCAGCAGCCCCTCTTTTGTAGCGGGAGCCTACGAGCAGTACTTC.

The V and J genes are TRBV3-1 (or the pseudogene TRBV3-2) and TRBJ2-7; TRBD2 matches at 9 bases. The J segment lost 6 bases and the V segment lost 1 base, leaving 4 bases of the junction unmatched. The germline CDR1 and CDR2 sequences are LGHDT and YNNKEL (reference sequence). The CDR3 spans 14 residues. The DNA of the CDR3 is TGTGCCAGCAGCCAAGTTTTAGCGGGAGTCGAGCAGTACTTC. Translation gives CASSQVLAGVEQYF.

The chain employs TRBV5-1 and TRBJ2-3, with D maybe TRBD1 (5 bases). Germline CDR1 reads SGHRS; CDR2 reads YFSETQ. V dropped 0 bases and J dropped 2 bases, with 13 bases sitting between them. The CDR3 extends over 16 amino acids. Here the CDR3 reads CASSLAATVNTDTQYF. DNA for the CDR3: TGCGCCAGCAGCTTGGCCGCGACAGTCAACACAGATACGCAGTATTTT.

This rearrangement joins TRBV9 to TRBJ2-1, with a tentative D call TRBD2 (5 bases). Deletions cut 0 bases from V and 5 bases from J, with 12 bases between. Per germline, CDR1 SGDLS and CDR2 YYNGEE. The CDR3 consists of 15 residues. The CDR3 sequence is CASSVGWRVNNEQFF. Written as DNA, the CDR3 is TGTGCCAGCAGCGTAGGTTGGCGGGTCAACAATGAGCAGTTCTTC.

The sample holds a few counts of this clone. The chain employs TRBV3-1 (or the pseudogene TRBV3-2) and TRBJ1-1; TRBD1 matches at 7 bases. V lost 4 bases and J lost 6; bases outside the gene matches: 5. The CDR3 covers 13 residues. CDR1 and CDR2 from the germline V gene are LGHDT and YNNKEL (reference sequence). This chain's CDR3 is CASSPHGTAEAFF. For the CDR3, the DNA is TGTGCCAGCAGCCCCCACGGGACAGCTGAAGCTTTCTTT.

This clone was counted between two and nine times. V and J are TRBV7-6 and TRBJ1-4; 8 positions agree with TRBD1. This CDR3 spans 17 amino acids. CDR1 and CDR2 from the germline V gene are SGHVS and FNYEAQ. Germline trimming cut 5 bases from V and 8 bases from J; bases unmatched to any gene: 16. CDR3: CASSLGMGQGADEKLFF. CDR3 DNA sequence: TGTGCCAGCAGCCTTGGGATGGGGCAGGGGGCCGACGAAAAACTGTTTTTT.

The CDR3 sequence: CASQPQTDTQYF. CDR3 nucleotides: TGTGCCAGCCAACCCCAGACAGATACGCAGTATTTT. The V call is TRBV28, the J call TRBJ2-3; D remains ambiguous. Germline V lookup: CDR1 MDHEN, CDR2 SYDVKM. The CDR3 totals 12 residues. The V gene lost 8 bases and the J gene lost 3 bases, with 9 bases spanning the gap.

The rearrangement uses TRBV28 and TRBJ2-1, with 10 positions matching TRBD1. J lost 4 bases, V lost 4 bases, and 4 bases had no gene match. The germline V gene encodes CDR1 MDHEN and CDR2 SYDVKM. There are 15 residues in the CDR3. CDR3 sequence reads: CASSSGTGVYNEQFF. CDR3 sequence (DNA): TGTGCCAGCAGTTCCGGGACAGGGGTATACAATGAGCAGTTCTTC.

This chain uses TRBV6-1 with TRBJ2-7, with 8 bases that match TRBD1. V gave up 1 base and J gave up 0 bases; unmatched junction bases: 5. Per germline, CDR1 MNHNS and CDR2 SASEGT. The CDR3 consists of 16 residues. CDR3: CASSEGVTGVSYEQYF. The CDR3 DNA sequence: TGTGCCAGCAGTGAAGGTGTGACAGGGGTCTCCTACGAGCAGTACTTC.

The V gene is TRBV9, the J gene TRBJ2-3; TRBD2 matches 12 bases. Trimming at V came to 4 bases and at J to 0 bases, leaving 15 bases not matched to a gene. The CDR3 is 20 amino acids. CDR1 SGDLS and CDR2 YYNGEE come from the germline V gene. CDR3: CASSSRIRLAGVHSTDTQYF. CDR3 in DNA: TGTGCCAGCAGCTCTCGAATTAGACTAGCGGGAGTTCACAGCACAGATACGCAGTATTTT.

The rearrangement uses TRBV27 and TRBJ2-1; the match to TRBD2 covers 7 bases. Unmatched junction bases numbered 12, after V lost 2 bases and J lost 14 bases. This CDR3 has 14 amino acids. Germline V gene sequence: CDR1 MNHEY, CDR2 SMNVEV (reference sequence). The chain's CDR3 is CASSLRSSGTREFF. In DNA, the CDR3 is TGTGCCAGCAGTTTACGTTCTAGCGGCACTCGGGAGTTCTTC.

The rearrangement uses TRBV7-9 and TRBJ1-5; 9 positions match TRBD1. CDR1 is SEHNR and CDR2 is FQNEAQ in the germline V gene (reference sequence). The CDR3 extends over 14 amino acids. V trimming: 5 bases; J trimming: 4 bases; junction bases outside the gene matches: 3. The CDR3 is CASSLGTGNQPQHF. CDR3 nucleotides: TGTGCCAGCAGCCTAGGGACAGGGAATCAGCCCCAGCATTTT.

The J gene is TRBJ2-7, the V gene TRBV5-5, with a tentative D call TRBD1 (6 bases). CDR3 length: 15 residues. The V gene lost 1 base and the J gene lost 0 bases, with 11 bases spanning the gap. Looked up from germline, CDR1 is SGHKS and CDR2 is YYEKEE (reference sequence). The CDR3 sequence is CASSLHRDPSYEQYF. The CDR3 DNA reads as TGTGCCAGCAGCTTGCACAGGGACCCCTCCTACGAGCAGTACTTC. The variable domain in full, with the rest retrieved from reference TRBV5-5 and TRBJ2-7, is DAGVTQSPTHLIKTRGQQVTLRCSPISGHKSVSWYQQVLGQGPQFIFQYYEKEERGRGNFPDRFSARQFPNYSSELNVNALLLGDSALYLCASSLHRDPSYEQYFGPGTRLTVT.

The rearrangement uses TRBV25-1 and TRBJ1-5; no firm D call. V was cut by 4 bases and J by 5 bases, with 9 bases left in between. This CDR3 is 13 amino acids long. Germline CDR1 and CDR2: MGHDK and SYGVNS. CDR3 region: CASSVGSDQPQHF. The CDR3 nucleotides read TGTGCCAGCAGTGTCGGGTCAGATCAGCCCCAGCATTTT.

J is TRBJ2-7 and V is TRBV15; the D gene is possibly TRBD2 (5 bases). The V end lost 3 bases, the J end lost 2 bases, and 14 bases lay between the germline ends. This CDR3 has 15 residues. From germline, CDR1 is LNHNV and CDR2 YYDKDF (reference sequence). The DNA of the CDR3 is TGTGCCACCAGCAGTTTTCACGGAGGTGCCTACGAGCAGTACTTC. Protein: CATSSFHGGAYEQYF.

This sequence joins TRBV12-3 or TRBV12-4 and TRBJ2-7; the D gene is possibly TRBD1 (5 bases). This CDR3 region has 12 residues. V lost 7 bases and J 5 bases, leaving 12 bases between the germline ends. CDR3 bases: TGTGCCAGCAATCAGGGTGGCGACGAGCAGTACTTC. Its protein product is CASNQGGDEQYF.